The next 21 T cell receptor beta chains were all read from a single sample in a study of control samples from healthy donors and cancer patients. The data were produced by immunoSEQ multiplex PCR, yet TCRdb's version contains in-frame clones alone and is incomplete. The sample holds approximately 24,000 clones, roughly 80% seen once. The sequenced sample was PBMCs. The receptors were sampled from a man in his sixties with colorectal cancer.

V usage is TRBV6-6 and J usage is TRBJ1-5; D not certain. Trimming took 6 bases from V and 0 from J, leaving 6 bases between them. CDR3 length: 13 amino acids. CDR1 and CDR2 (germline): MNHNY, SVGAGI (reference sequence). The CDR3 is CASRGLSNQPQHF. The CDR3 bases are TGTGCCAGCAGAGGACTTAGCAATCAGCCCCAGCATTTT.

The DNA for the CDR3 is TGTGCCAGCAGCCAAGAGCAACCGGGCGCGGGCTATGGCTACACCTTC. It codes for CASSQEQPGAGYGYTF. The rearrangement links TRBV14 to TRBJ1-2; D uncertain. The V gene's germline CDR1 is SGHDN and CDR2 FVKESK. The CDR3 has 16 amino acids. V was clipped by 0 bases and J by 4 bases, with 15 bases between them.

J is TRBJ2-3 and V is TRBV7-6; D tentatively reads TRBD1 or TRBD2 (6 bases each). Germline CDR1 reads SGHVS; CDR2 reads FNYEAQ. The CDR3 has 16 residues. V shed 5 bases and J shed 2 bases, with 17 bases lying between them. CDR3 in DNA: TGTGCCAGCAGCACCTTGGGGGCGGGGAACACAGATACGCAGTATTTT. Protein: CASSTLGAGNTDTQYF.

The chain uses TRBV3-1 (or the pseudogene TRBV3-2) and TRBJ1-2; TRBD1 matches 9 bases. The germline V gene encodes CDR1 LGHDT and CDR2 YNNKEL (reference sequence). The CDR3 covers 14 residues. Trimming at V came to 7 bases and at J to 6 bases, leaving 9 bases not matched to a gene. Written as DNA, the CDR3 is TGTGCCAGCATCAACCGCGGGACAGGGAATGGCTACACCTTC. It codes for CASINRGTGNGYTF.

This chain links TRBV12-5 with TRBJ1-5; TRBD1 agrees at 7 bases. Looked up from germline, CDR1 is LGHNT and CDR2 is FRNRAP. Trimming took 7 bases from V and 4 from J; bases not matched to a gene: 4. This CDR3 is 13 amino acids long. Here the CDR3 reads CASAGTANQPQHF. DNA of the CDR3: TGTGCTAGTGCCGGGACAGCTAATCAGCCCCAGCATTTT.

This clone was found once. The chain joins TRBV4-2 to TRBJ1-4, with a tentative D call TRBD1 (5 bases). Germline values: CDR1 LGHNA, CDR2 YNFKEQ. V lost 4 bases to trimming and J lost 8 bases, with 14 bases between them. The CDR3 totals 14 residues. In nucleotides, the CDR3 is TGTGCCAGCAGCCCCCGTCAGGGAGGGGAAAAACTGTTTTTT. Its protein is CASSPRQGGEKLFF.

The CDR3 coding sequence is TGTGCCAGCAGCTTAGCCGGTCAGCCCCAGCATTTT. Protein sequence: CASSLAGQPQHF. The gene calls are TRBV11-2 and TRBJ1-5, with D unresolved. The CDR3 has 12 amino acids. The V gene lost 1 base and the J gene lost 6 bases, with 4 bases spanning the gap. Germline V gene lookup returns CDR1 SGHAT and CDR2 FQNNGV. Full variable domain (outside the CDR3, taken from reference TRBV11-2 and TRBJ1-5): EAGVAQSPRYKIIEKRQSVAFWCNPISGHATLYWYQQILGQGPKLLIQFQNNGVVDDSQLPKDRFSAERLKGVDSTLKIQPAKLEDSAVYLCASSLAGQPQHFGDGTRLSIL.

This clone was seen a few times. The rearrangement joins TRBV4-2 to TRBJ1-2; D gene ambiguous. CDR1 is LGHNA, CDR2 YNFKEQ, per germline. The CDR3 contains 16 residues. Trimming removed 1 base at V and 2 bases at J, with 14 bases between. CDR3 in DNA: TGTGCCAGCAGCCAAGGAGTCGAAGAAACCAACTATGGCTACACCTTC. This sequence encodes CASSQGVEETNYGYTF.

The chain uses TRBV3-1 (or the pseudogene TRBV3-2) and TRBJ2-7, with 11 nucleotides matching TRBD1. The CDR3 totals 14 residues. Germline loops: CDR1 LGHDT, CDR2 YNNKEL (reference sequence). V lost 8 bases to trimming and J lost 6 bases; unmatched junction nucleotides: 9. CDR3 amino acids: CASWGQGEGGEQYF. DNA for the CDR3: TGTGCCAGCTGGGGACAGGGGGAAGGCGGCGAGCAGTACTTC.

V is TRBV3-1 (or the pseudogene TRBV3-2) and J is TRBJ1-1; no firm D call. The CDR3 is 12 residues long. V was trimmed by 2 bases and J by 11 bases, leaving 12 bases between them. Germline V CDR1 and CDR2: LGHDT, YNNKEL (reference sequence). For the CDR3, the DNA is TGTGCCAGCAGCCAATTGGGGAGGAGGGCTTTCTTT. Translating it yields CASSQLGRRAFF.

The V gene is TRBV12-5, the J gene TRBJ2-3; 8 bases line up with TRBD2. With 0 bases clipped from V and 2 bases from J, the junction kept 7 bases outside the gene matches. The CDR3 runs 17 residues. Per the germline V gene, CDR1 is LGHNT and CDR2 is FRNRAP. CDR3 residues: CASGLVIAGSYTDTQYF. CDR3 in DNA: TGTGCTAGTGGTTTGGTAATAGCGGGGTCTTACACAGATACGCAGTATTTT.

CDR3 sequence (DNA): TGTGCCAGCAGCTTTGCCTACATGAACACTGAAGCTTTCTTT. It yields the protein CASSFAYMNTEAFF. The chain carries TRBV7-2 and TRBJ1-1, with D uncertain. V was shortened by 3 bases and J by 0 bases, with 8 bases between the two germline ends. The CDR3 loop spans 14 amino acids. Germline V CDR1 and CDR2: SGHTA, FQGNSA.

V and J are TRBV4-3 and TRBJ1-2; D uncertain. V was clipped by 0 bases and J by 8 bases, with 13 bases between them. The CDR3 sequence is 14 residues long. Germline V lookup: CDR1 LGHNA, CDR2 YSLEER. CDR3 loop: CASSQEIDTGGYTF. DNA of the CDR3: TGCGCCAGCAGCCAAGAAATCGACACTGGGGGCTACACCTTC.

The J gene is TRBJ1-1, the V gene TRBV10-3; 7 bases agree with TRBD1. Unmatched junction bases numbered 13, after V lost 0 bases and J lost 3 bases. Germline loops: CDR1 ENHRY, CDR2 SYGVKD. The CDR3 is made up of 18 amino acids. CDR3 region: CAISESTLGRGHHTEAFF. The DNA for the CDR3 is TGTGCCATCAGTGAGTCGACTCTGGGGAGGGGGCATCACACTGAAGCTTTCTTT.

The sample holds one count of this clone. The chain couples TRBV6-6 to TRBJ2-1; D unresolved. The CDR3 loop spans 14 amino acids. Germline V gene sequence: CDR1 MNHNY, CDR2 SVGAGI (reference sequence). Trimming took off 3 bases at V and 9 bases at J, with 15 bases between the two ends. The DNA of the CDR3 is TGTGCCAGCAGTTATGTCGTCTTAGGAGCTGAGCAGTTCTTC. Encoded protein: CASSYVVLGAEQFF.

The chain carries TRBV3-1 (or the pseudogene TRBV3-2) and TRBJ2-1; 7 bases are a match to TRBD1. The CDR3 loop spans 16 amino acids. CDR1 and CDR2 (germline): LGHDT, YNNKEL (reference sequence). J lost 9 bases, V lost 6 bases, and 17 bases had no gene match. This CDR3 reads CASSPRGTGEIGEQFF. CDR3 sequence (DNA): TGTGCCAGCAGTCCAAGGGGCACAGGGGAGATTGGTGAGCAGTTCTTC.

This clone appeared once. The rearrangement links TRBV7-7 to TRBJ2-2; D gene unclear. V was trimmed by 4 bases and J by 0 bases, leaving 12 bases between them. From germline, CDR1 is SSHAT and CDR2 FNYEAQ (reference sequence). The CDR3 runs to 16 residues. The CDR3 region is CASSYTVLANTGELFF. The CDR3 DNA is TGTGCCAGCAGCTACACAGTTCTCGCGAACACCGGGGAGCTGTTTTTT.

This sequence joins TRBV6-2 or TRBV6-3 and TRBJ1-2; TRBD1 aligns across 7 bases. Germline values: CDR1 MNHEY, CDR2 SVGEGT. V lost 2 bases and J lost 3; bases outside the gene matches: 6. The CDR3 is made up of 15 amino acids. CDR3: CASSYPTGTDYGYTF. In nucleotides, the CDR3 is TGTGCCAGCAGTTACCCGACAGGGACCGACTATGGCTACACCTTC.

The V and J genes are TRBV5-1 and TRBJ2-7; the D gene is possibly TRBD2 (7 bases). Germline CDR1 reads SGHRS; CDR2 reads YFSETQ. The CDR3 covers 14 residues. V gave up 7 bases and J gave up 5 bases, with 19 bases separating them. The CDR3 sequence is CASGIGGAGDEQYF. CDR3 DNA sequence: TGCGCCAGCGGAATTGGGGGGGCCGGAGACGAGCAGTACTTC.

The rearrangement uses TRBV19 and TRBJ1-1, with D tentatively TRBD1 (6 bases). CDR3 length: 14 residues. Germline CDR1 is LNHDA and CDR2 is SQIVND (reference sequence). V gave up 8 bases and J gave up 3 bases, with 16 bases separating them. CDR3 sequence: CASSNRDKDTEAFF. Here the CDR3 DNA reads TGTGCCAGTTCAAACAGGGACAAGGACACTGAAGCTTTCTTT.

The chain uses TRBV18 and TRBJ1-1, with D uncertain. The germline V gene encodes CDR1 KGHSH and CDR2 LQKENI. This CDR3 has 14 residues. Trimming took off 8 bases at V and 2 bases at J, with 15 bases between the two ends. Here the CDR3 DNA reads TGTGCCAGCACCGAGCAGCGGGTCAACACTGAAGCTTTCTTT. Protein: CASTEQRVNTEAFF.